This T cell receptor beta chain originates from a study of blood T cell repertoires in COVID-19. The wider study: From the United States, Italy and Spain came samples of acute and convalescent COVID-19. Nucleic acid was either cDNA or gDNA, and it came from T cells, B-cell-depleted T cells, or PBMCs.

In the original analysis: Amplification of reference gene primers provided the estimated nucleated cell counts. The table came from immunoSEQ multiplex PCR; TCRdb's copy has only in-frame clones and leaves some out. V and J calls and clone size are as listed in that table; D and trimming were resolved from the DNA. The sample lists about 90,000 clones; about nine tenths were seen once. Specimen: peripheral blood. This receptor was taken from a human donor with active COVID-19. The donor label of this sample is uncertain.

As DNA, the CDR3 is TGTGCCAGCAGTTTGTGGGGGGAAGAGACCCAGTACTTC. Encoded protein: CASSLWGEETQYF. The V gene is TRBV7-2, the J gene TRBJ2-5, with a possible D match to TRBD2 (6 bases). V was cut by 6 bases and J by 3 bases, with 11 bases left in between. CDR1 SGHTA and CDR2 FQGNSA come from the germline V gene. This CDR3 has 13 amino acids.